This TCR beta chain comes out of a study of blood T cell repertoires in COVID-19. Turning to the study itself: COVID-19 samples from acute and convalescent phases originated in the United States, Italy and Spain. T cells, B-cell-depleted T cells, or PBMCs supplied cDNA or gDNA.

Germline CDR1 reads LNHDA; CDR2 reads SQIVND (reference sequence). With V trimmed by 1 base and J by 10 bases, 11 bases remained unmatched. The CDR3 runs to 16 residues. In the original processing: Reference gene primer amplification yielded estimated nucleated cell counts. Here immunoSEQ multiplex PCR was the method, and the copy in TCRdb shows in-frame clones only, minus some. Clone size and the V and J calls come from that table; the DNA yielded D and trimming. This table has about 26,000 clones, approximately 72% appearing once. The rearrangement joins TRBV19 to TRBJ2-3; 10 bases map to TRBD1. The specimen was peripheral blood. The receptor was isolated from a man aged 60 to 69 with active or convalescent COVID-19. Written as DNA, the CDR3 is TGTGCCAGTAGTATAGGCGACAGGGGGCGCGGCTCTTCGCAGTATTTT. Translated, it gives CASSIGDRGRGSSQYF.